Listed below are T cell receptor beta chains from one sample, sequenced in a study of blood T cell repertoires in COVID-19. Repertoires were generated with immunoSEQ multiplex PCR, while TCRdb's copy carries only in-frame clones and drops some. The repertoire holds just over 250,000 clones, with about 87% as singletons. Material for sequencing was peripheral blood. These receptors came from a woman aged 50 to 60 with acute or convalescent COVID-19. Each CDR3 is given with its conserved first and last residue. Each record gives: J gene, D gene, V gene, CDR3 length, CDR3 protein. A D gene is named only where the DNA matches it firmly.

>TRBJ2-7|NA|TRBV7-2|15
CASSLGGLTDYEQYF
>TRBJ1-1|TRBD1|TRBV5-1|14
CASSPRTGDTEAFF
>TRBJ1-2|NA|TRBV10-3|15
CAISESLGGDYGYTF
>TRBJ2-3|TRBD1|TRBV27|13
CASRRQGADTQYF
>TRBJ1-2|NA|TRBV11-2|17
CASSLLGSTGTNYGYTF
>TRBJ2-7|NA|TRBV9|16
CASSVLSGGAQGEQYF
>TRBJ2-1|TRBD1|TRBV27|16
CASSFGPGTDYNEQFF
>TRBJ2-1|TRBD2|TRBV24-1|16
CATSDTIAGVGNEQFF
>TRBJ2-3|NA|TRBV6-5|11
CASGQSDTQYF
>TRBJ2-2|TRBD1|TRBV9|18
CASSVGLGDRASTGELFF
>TRBJ2-1|NA|TRBV9|15
CASSASGSSYNEQFF
>TRBJ2-3|TRBD1|TRBV5-6|17
CASSRRTRDRGTDTQYF
>TRBJ1-2|NA|TRBV19|15
CASSIGVQTNYGYTF
>TRBJ1-4|NA|TRBV7-2|14
CASSLGTQSEKLFF
>TRBJ1-4|TRBD1|TRBV7-9|15
CASSSDRGRGEKLFF
>TRBJ2-2|NA|TRBV28|16
CASSPWAGGGSGELFF
>TRBJ2-1|TRBD2|TRBV18|15
CASSSVLAGVNEQFF
>TRBJ2-3|NA|TRBV11-2|14
CASSPSGFTDTQYF
>TRBJ2-7|TRBD2|TRBV30|14
CAWRQRGGSYEQYF
>TRBJ1-6|TRBD1|TRBV5-5|15
CASSRDRGGNSPLHF
>TRBJ2-1|TRBD2|TRBV11-2|16
CASSKSRLAGGFEQFF
>TRBJ2-5|TRBD2|TRBV10-3|17
CAISEHTGTSGKETQYF
>TRBJ1-2|TRBD1|TRBV20-1|15
CSASSGQLINYGYTF